This TCR beta chain was recorded in a study of blood T cell repertoires in COVID-19. On the study more broadly: Both acute and convalescent COVID-19 samples were obtained from the United States, Italy and Spain.

V trimming: 2 bases; J trimming: 5 bases; junction bases outside the gene matches: 3. Germline loops: CDR1 SGHNT, CDR2 YYREEE (reference sequence). The CDR3 has 13 amino acids. Original data processing: Reference gene primer amplification gave nucleated cell count estimates. Repertoires were generated with immunoSEQ multiplex PCR, while TCRdb's copy carries only in-frame clones and drops some. The V and J calls and clone size are taken from that table; D and trimming were inferred from the DNA. The repertoire holds roughly 200,000 clones, about 82% seen once, with around 6.3% in the top ten. The sequence came from a man aged 65 to 79 with active or convalescent COVID-19. V gene TRBV5-4 combines with J gene TRBJ1-2; 7 bases agree with TRBD1. Sequencing was performed on peripheral blood. Here the CDR3 reads CASSFDRAYGYTF. The CDR3 nucleotides are TGTGCCAGCAGCTTTGACAGGGCGTATGGCTACACCTTC.